Below are 2 T cell receptor beta chains sequenced from a single sample in a study of T-cell reconstitution after alpha-beta-depleted transplantation in children (dated by TCRdb to about 2016). The treatment or condition label here, explained by the study, means: allogeneic hematopoietic cell transplantation with graft depleted of TCRalphabeta T cells and CD19 B cells. The library was built by means of PCR. TCRdb names Illumina HiSeq 2500 as the instrument used. To normalize quantification of the TCRbeta repertoire, the TCR libraries were built with molecular barcoding that relied on unique molecular identifiers. TCRdb reworked the public reads: Q25 trimming with fastp, MiXCR clone assembly, productive beta chains retained. Rows with one shared CDR3 protein collapse into an entry with the most common genes and DNA. The table for this sample lists fewer than 550,000 distinct CDR3 sequences; around 15% of them were counted only once. The ten largest clones represent 25% to 30% of the sample.

Specimen: PBMCs, mostly from graft donor cells, collected 360 days after TCRalphabeta/CD19-depleted stem cell transplant. Every receptor here comes from a boy younger than two who had a stem cell transplant for Wiskott-Aldrich syndrome, so the T cells may come from the graft donor.

The chain is built from TRBV7-8 and TRBJ2-1; the D is unclear. Germline V gene lookup returns CDR1 SGHVS and CDR2 FQNEAQ. This CDR3 has 19 residues. Trimming left V 1 base short and J 4 bases short, with 23 bases between. DNA of the CDR3: TGTGCCAGCAGCTTAGTTCCCCCCGTTGTCCGGACGATATACAATGAGCAGTTCTTC. It codes for CASSLVPPVVRTIYNEQFF.

The gene calls are TRBV7-9 and TRBJ2-1; D gene unclear. Trimming took 6 bases from V and 3 from J, leaving 21 bases between them. This CDR3 is 17 amino acids long. Germline V gene sequence: CDR1 SEHNR, CDR2 FQNEAQ (reference sequence). The chain's CDR3 is CASRPPLRTVVYNEQFF. CDR3 in DNA: TGTGCCAGCAGGCCCCCTCTACGGACGGTTGTCTACAATGAGCAGTTCTTC.